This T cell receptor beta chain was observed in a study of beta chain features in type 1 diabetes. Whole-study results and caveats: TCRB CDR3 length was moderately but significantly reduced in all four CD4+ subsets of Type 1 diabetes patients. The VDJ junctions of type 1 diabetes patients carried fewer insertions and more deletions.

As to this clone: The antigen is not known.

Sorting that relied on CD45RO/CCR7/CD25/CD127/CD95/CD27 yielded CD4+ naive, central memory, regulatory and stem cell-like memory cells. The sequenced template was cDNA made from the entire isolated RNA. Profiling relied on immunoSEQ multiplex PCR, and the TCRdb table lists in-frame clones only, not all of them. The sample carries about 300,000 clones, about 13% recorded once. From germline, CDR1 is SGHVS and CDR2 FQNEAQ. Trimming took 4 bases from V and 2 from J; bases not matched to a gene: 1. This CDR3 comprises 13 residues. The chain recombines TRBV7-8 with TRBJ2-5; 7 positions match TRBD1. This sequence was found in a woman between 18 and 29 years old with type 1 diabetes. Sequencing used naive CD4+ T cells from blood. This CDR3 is CASSSGQQETQYF. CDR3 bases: TGTGCCAGCAGCTCGGGACAGCAAGAGACCCAGTACTTC.